This T cell receptor beta chain derives from a study of beta chain features in type 1 diabetes. Across the study: Investigators examined roughly 99,000,000 sorted cells across all samples.

cDNA synthesis used the whole RNA isolate, giving expressed TCRB sequences. Sequenced by immunoSEQ multiplex PCR; TCRdb stores in-frame clones only, minus some. The table lists roughly 230,000 clones, 7.5% to 10% of them singletons. This CDR3 region has 15 residues. Trimming shortened V by 5 bases and J by 4 bases, and 15 bases separated the two germline ends. Looked up from germline, CDR1 is MDHEN and CDR2 is SYDVKM. The TCR was taken from a woman aged 18-29 years in good health. The chain couples TRBV28 to TRBJ1-5; D uncertain. The sequenced sample consisted of naive CD4+ T cells from blood. As DNA, the CDR3 is TGTGCCAGCAGTCCCCAGTCGGGTGCAAATCAGCCCCAGCATTTT. It yields the protein CASSPQSGANQPQHF.